One T cell receptor (beta chain) is described in this entry. Naive CD8 isolation took CD45RO-negative cells positively selected for CCR7 and excluded terminally differentiated effector memory CD45RA+ cells. Germline loops: CDR1 MNHEY, CDR2 SMNVEV (reference sequence). With 6 bases removed from V and 1 base from J, the gap between germline ends came to 10 bases. The CDR3 loop spans 14 amino acids. This specimen comes from a study of shared clonotypes between healthy human individuals. Sequencing was performed with immunoSEQ multiplex PCR; in TCRdb, only in-frame clones are kept and a portion is missing. The data contain about 820,000 clones, 90% to 95% of them singletons.

V is TRBV27 and J is TRBJ1-5, with a weak D call TRBD1 (5 bases). The clonotype comes from a man aged 30 to 45 in good health. The specimen was naive CD8+ T cells sorted from blood. The DNA for the CDR3 is TGTGCCAGCAGGGCAGGGCCCAGCAATCAGCCCCAGCATTTT. Amino acid sequence: CASRAGPSNQPQHF.